This section outlines one T cell receptor beta chain sequence together with its context. This clonotype turned up a few times. No cognate antigen has been identified for it. Per-nucleotide qualities are absent, and no much larger clonotype sits a single base away. The library relied on 5' RACE. This sample was sequenced with an Illumina HiSeq 2000. A universal primer binding site was introduced by template switching, and a unique molecular identifier was present in the final cDNA, enabling accurate counting of TCR cDNA molecules. Specific primers in the conserved constant-segment region were used to synthesize first-strand cDNA for the TCR alpha and beta chains. To control for contamination, every cDNA library carried two barcodes: a SMART-Mk sample barcode plus Illumina barcodes. TruSeq adapter sequences along with Illumina sample barcodes were introduced in two successive PCR steps. The Illumina HiSeq platform was used with custom primers to sequence TCR alpha and beta cDNA libraries. Processing in the source paper ran as follows. Raw reads were processed with MiGEC to extract unique molecular identifiers, and MiXCR was used to determine CDR3 positions. For each individual, recombination models were inferred using an EM algorithm with the repgenHMM and IGoR tools. Shared clonotype analysis was performed with the tcR package in R, normalizing sharing by the product of cloneset sizes. To study raw recombination without the effects of thymic and clonal selection, out-of-frame nonproductive sequences were analyzed. The raw public reads went through TCRdb reprocessing: fastp at Q25, MiXCR clone calling, in-frame beta chains kept. Entries are consolidated by CDR3 protein sequence, retaining the most common genes and DNA. Clone size and V and J calls follow TCRdb, not the original study. The sample has a few hundred thousand distinct CDR3 sequences on record, 10% to 15% of them singletons. The ten largest clones capture around 6.9% of the sample.

The sample originates from a study of identical twins (dated by TCRdb to between 2015 and 2016). As for the study more broadly: To test whether fetal clonotypes persist, the study used deep sequencing on TCR alpha and beta repertoires from monozygotic twins, unrelated adults of various ages, and cord blood. To rule out contamination, the twin experiments were replicated at different times with different library preparation protocols. On the study overall, not on this receptor specifically: Fewer insertions were carried by abundant cord blood beta clonotypes, a similar but weaker trend appeared in young adult naive repertoires, and no such trend appeared in memory repertoires. Zero-insertion analyses could be partly confounded by invariant T cells such as MAIT and iNKT, although diverse VJ usage argued against such confounding for most clonotypes. In monozygotic twins, out-of-frame TCR alpha sharing was systematically underestimated by recombination models, although the models agreed with sharing between unrelated individuals. Excess twin sharing in beta out-of-frame sequences was weaker because fewer shared sequences lowered the signal-to-noise ratio. Because the same donors could not be followed over many years, conclusions were based on cross-sectional statistical analysis. Compared with coincidental sharing between unrelated individuals, out-of-frame TCR alpha sequences shared between twins showed an excess of sequences with low generation probability.

Every donor was a healthy Caucasian. The twin cohort comprised three pairs of female monozygotic twins, all aged roughly 18 to 30 years. Positive isolation kits from Invitrogen were used to isolate CD4+ and CD8+ T cell populations. From the cysteine up to the phenylalanine, the CDR3 has a length of 16 residues. CDR3 DNA only is kept here, 48 bases in frame from base 1. CDR1 and CDR2 (MNHEY, SMNVEV) derive from the germline V gene (reference sequence). The junction shows trimming of 6 bases on V and 7 bases on J, and the gene matches do not reach 14 bases of it. In addition, the sample was reused for a study of yellow fever vaccine responses in identical twins. As that second paper reports: The authors reported that the T cell response to vaccination in identical twins appeared partly convergent and partly personalized. In identical twins, the study followed T cell clones that responded to the vaccine with precision.

The TCR was taken from a woman younger than 35 in good health. The V gene is TRBV27 and the J gene is TRBJ2-1; TRBD1 agrees with 8 junctional bases. The material sequenced was CD8+ T cells sorted from blood. The base sequence is TGTGCCAGCAGAAAAGGGAGTCAGGGGGCTCGTAATGAGCAGTTCTTC. Translated, this is CASRKGSQGARNEQFF.